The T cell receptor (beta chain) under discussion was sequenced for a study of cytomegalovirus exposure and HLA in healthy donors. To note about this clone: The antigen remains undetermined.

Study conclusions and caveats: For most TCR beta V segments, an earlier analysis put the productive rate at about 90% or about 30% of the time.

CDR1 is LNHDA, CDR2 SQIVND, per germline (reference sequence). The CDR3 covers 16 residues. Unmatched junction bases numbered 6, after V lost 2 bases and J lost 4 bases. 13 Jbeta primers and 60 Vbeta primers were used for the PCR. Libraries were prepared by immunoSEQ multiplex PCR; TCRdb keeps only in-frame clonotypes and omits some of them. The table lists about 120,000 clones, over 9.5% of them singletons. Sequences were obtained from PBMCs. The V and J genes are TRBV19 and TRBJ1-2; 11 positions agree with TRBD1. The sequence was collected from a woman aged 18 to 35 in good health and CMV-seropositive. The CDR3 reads CASSIYRDRGFYGYTF. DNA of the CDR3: TGTGCCAGTAGTATATATCGGGACAGGGGGTTCTATGGCTACACCTTC.